These T cell receptor beta chains were read from a single sample in a study of CD8+ T cells in alopecia areata. Using immunoSEQ multiplex PCR, the repertoire was profiled, and TCRdb retains in-frame clones only, with some absent. The sample has around 200,000 clones; around 58% are singletons. The sequences come from CD8+ T cells sorted from blood, collected at week 24, from a patient treated with tofacitinib. The source of these receptors is a human donor with alopecia areata. Both conserved end residues are trimmed from each CDR3. Rows may omit the clone size; those that give it use once, few, many or a size class.

cdr3_aa: AWSVGGPNYGYT
j_call: TRBJ1-2
v_call: TRBV30
clone_size: -
cdr3_length: 12

cdr3_aa: AISEDRQANTGELF
j_call: TRBJ2-2
v_call: TRBV10-3
clone_size: few
cdr3_length: 14

cdr3_aa: SVAGDRTNTEAF
j_call: TRBJ1-1
v_call: TRBV29-1
clone_size: few
cdr3_length: 12

cdr3_aa: SVDSSTAAGANVLT
j_call: TRBJ2-6
v_call: TRBV29-1
clone_size: few
cdr3_length: 14

cdr3_aa: AWVKDRWSYNEQF
j_call: TRBJ2-1
v_call: TRBV30
clone_size: -
cdr3_length: 13

cdr3_aa: ASSQGTGGLETQY
j_call: TRBJ2-5
v_call: TRBV6-5
clone_size: -
cdr3_length: 13

cdr3_aa: SVDIIQGSSYEQY
j_call: TRBJ2-7
v_call: TRBV29-1
clone_size: few
cdr3_length: 13

cdr3_aa: ASSPEGLAEETQY
j_call: TRBJ2-5
v_call: TRBV4-1
clone_size: -
cdr3_length: 13

cdr3_aa: ASSQGGNQPQH
j_call: TRBJ1-5
v_call: TRBV6-5
clone_size: -
cdr3_length: 11

cdr3_aa: ASSESSNQPQH
j_call: TRBJ1-5
v_call: TRBV6-4
clone_size: -
cdr3_length: 11

cdr3_aa: ASSHRTGHIQY
j_call: TRBJ2-4
v_call: TRBV6-6
clone_size: few
cdr3_length: 11

cdr3_aa: ASSRPNEQF
j_call: TRBJ2-1
v_call: TRBV19
clone_size: -
cdr3_length: 9

cdr3_aa: SAQENTEAF
j_call: TRBJ1-1
v_call: TRBV29-1
clone_size: -
cdr3_length: 9

cdr3_aa: ASSEVGGSYEQY
j_call: TRBJ2-7
v_call: TRBV2
clone_size: few
cdr3_length: 12

cdr3_aa: AWSEGTGDSPLH
j_call: TRBJ1-6
v_call: TRBV30
clone_size: -
cdr3_length: 12

cdr3_aa: ASSYEAYNEQF
j_call: TRBJ2-1
v_call: TRBV6-5
clone_size: -
cdr3_length: 11

cdr3_aa: ASSESRGSSYNEQF
j_call: TRBJ2-1
v_call: TRBV10-2
clone_size: once
cdr3_length: 14

cdr3_aa: ASSSYSRASSYEQY
j_call: TRBJ2-7
v_call: TRBV5-6
clone_size: -
cdr3_length: 14

cdr3_aa: ARNNRPSREQY
j_call: TRBJ2-7
v_call: TRBV7-9
clone_size: -
cdr3_length: 11

cdr3_aa: ASSPDSSYEQY
j_call: TRBJ2-7
v_call: TRBV7-9
clone_size: few
cdr3_length: 11

cdr3_aa: ASSLVNQPQH
j_call: TRBJ1-5
v_call: TRBV5-6
clone_size: -
cdr3_length: 10

cdr3_aa: ASSQVLYHGNEQF
j_call: TRBJ2-1
v_call: TRBV4-2
clone_size: -
cdr3_length: 13

cdr3_aa: SAEWGLGYT
j_call: TRBJ1-2
v_call: TRBV29-1
clone_size: -
cdr3_length: 9

cdr3_aa: ASSQENGYYRASTDTQY
j_call: TRBJ2-3
v_call: TRBV4-2
clone_size: few
cdr3_length: 17

cdr3_aa: ASSSPKTGQVENTDTQY
j_call: TRBJ2-3
v_call: TRBV7-9
clone_size: -
cdr3_length: 17

cdr3_aa: ASSVGPPAGNTGELF
j_call: TRBJ2-2
v_call: TRBV9
clone_size: few
cdr3_length: 15

cdr3_aa: ASSQAGQGWTGELF
j_call: TRBJ2-2
v_call: TRBV14
clone_size: few
cdr3_length: 14

cdr3_aa: ASGLGPRGGLGNEQF
j_call: TRBJ2-1
v_call: TRBV12-5
clone_size: few
cdr3_length: 15

cdr3_aa: AWSEDRGLSYNEQF
j_call: TRBJ2-1
v_call: TRBV30
clone_size: few
cdr3_length: 14

cdr3_aa: ASSYGEDSNQPQH
j_call: TRBJ1-5
v_call: TRBV6-5
clone_size: -
cdr3_length: 13

cdr3_aa: AWTRRRTEAF
j_call: TRBJ1-1
v_call: TRBV30
clone_size: -
cdr3_length: 10

cdr3_aa: ASSPSEAKNIQY
j_call: TRBJ2-4
v_call: TRBV7-9
clone_size: -
cdr3_length: 12

cdr3_aa: ASSLVGGLGKSDEQF
j_call: TRBJ2-1
v_call: TRBV7-2
clone_size: -
cdr3_length: 15

cdr3_aa: ASSYRRDTQY
j_call: TRBJ2-3
v_call: TRBV6-5
clone_size: -
cdr3_length: 10

cdr3_aa: ASSQFTSGGRAGELF
j_call: TRBJ2-2
v_call: TRBV4-2
clone_size: few
cdr3_length: 15

cdr3_aa: ASSPPGGGREGYT
j_call: TRBJ1-2
v_call: TRBV18
clone_size: few
cdr3_length: 13

cdr3_aa: ASSKDSKETQY
j_call: TRBJ2-5
v_call: TRBV7-9
clone_size: few
cdr3_length: 11

cdr3_aa: ASSRQGSYEQY
j_call: TRBJ2-7
v_call: TRBV4-1
clone_size: once
cdr3_length: 11

cdr3_aa: AWSPDEGGDQPQH
j_call: TRBJ1-5
v_call: TRBV30
clone_size: few
cdr3_length: 13

cdr3_aa: ATSQSGGGDDTQY
j_call: TRBJ2-3
v_call: TRBV15
clone_size: -
cdr3_length: 13

cdr3_aa: ASSLGGGYEQY
j_call: TRBJ2-7
v_call: TRBV27
clone_size: few
cdr3_length: 11

cdr3_aa: ASSPGLAGVGKF
j_call: TRBJ2-1
v_call: TRBV7-2
clone_size: -
cdr3_length: 12

cdr3_aa: ASSQVGGVIEAF
j_call: TRBJ1-1
v_call: TRBV4-3
clone_size: once
cdr3_length: 12

cdr3_aa: SVLTGTGGLYGYT
j_call: TRBJ1-2
v_call: TRBV29-1
clone_size: once
cdr3_length: 13

cdr3_aa: SVEWAGEQY
j_call: TRBJ2-7
v_call: TRBV29-1
clone_size: -
cdr3_length: 9